This T cell receptor (beta chain) is drawn from a study of sequential checkpoint blockade in melanoma. For the study at large: DNA from 85 to 95 pretreatment tumor samples underwent TCRβ immunosequencing. Under 25 patients had matched tumor biopsies before treatment and at week 13 after nivolumab or ipilimumab alone.

Per the germline V gene, CDR1 is MDHEN and CDR2 is SYDVKM. The CDR3 extends over 14 amino acids. Trimming took off 3 bases at V and 2 bases at J, with 11 bases between the two ends. Using immunoSEQ multiplex PCR, the repertoire was profiled, and TCRdb retains in-frame clones only, with some absent. The top ten clones hold 11% to 15% of a sample with some 8,800 clones, under 25% of them seen once. Noted treatment: randomized to nivolumab then ipilimumab (arm A) or the reverse (arm B). The J gene is TRBJ2-7, the V gene TRBV28; D possibly corresponds to TRBD2 (6 bases). The sequences come from tumor tissue (inferred from file names), collected from a patient given nivolumab and ipilimumab in sequence. This TCR derives from a human donor with melanoma. The CDR3 sequence is CASSFGGLTYEQYV. In DNA, the CDR3 is TGTGCCAGCAGTTTCGGCGGACTAACCTACGAGCAGTACGTC.